The TCR beta chain described here comes from a study of T cell responses to AZD1222 COVID-19 vaccine. TCRdb's table, derived via immunoSEQ multiplex PCR, lists solely in-frame clones and lacks some. The sample records roughly 200,000 clones, roughly nine tenths being singletons. The germline CDR1 and CDR2 sequences are SEHNR and FQNEAQ (reference sequence). The ends were cut back, 5 bases at V and 7 bases at J, with 5 bases in the middle. The CDR3 covers 10 residues. This clone was seen a single time. Second-dose timings of about 4 or about 12 weeks were pooled. The sequences come from peripheral blood, collected 28 days after the second AZD1222 dose. The V call is TRBV7-9, the J call TRBJ1-2; D call uncertain. The receptor was isolated from an adult who received the AZD1222 COVID-19 vaccine. CDR3 residues: CASSPGGYTF. The CDR3 DNA sequence: TGTGCCAGCAGCCCTGGTGGCTACACCTTC.